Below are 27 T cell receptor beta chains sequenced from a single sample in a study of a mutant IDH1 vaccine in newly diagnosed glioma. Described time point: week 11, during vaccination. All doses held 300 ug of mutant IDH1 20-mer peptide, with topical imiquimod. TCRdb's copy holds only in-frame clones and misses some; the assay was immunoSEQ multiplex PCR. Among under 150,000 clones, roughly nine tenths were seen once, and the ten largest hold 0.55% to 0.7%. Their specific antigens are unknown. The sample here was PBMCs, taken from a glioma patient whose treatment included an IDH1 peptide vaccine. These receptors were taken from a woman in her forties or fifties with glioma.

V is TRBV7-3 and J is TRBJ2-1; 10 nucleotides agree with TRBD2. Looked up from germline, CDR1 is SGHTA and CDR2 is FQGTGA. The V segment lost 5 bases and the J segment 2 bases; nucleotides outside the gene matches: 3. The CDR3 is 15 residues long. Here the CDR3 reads CASSPTSGAYNEQFF. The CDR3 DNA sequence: TGTGCCAGCAGCCCCACTAGCGGGGCCTACAATGAGCAGTTCTTC. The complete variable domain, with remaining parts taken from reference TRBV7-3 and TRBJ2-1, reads GAGVSQTPSNKVTEKGKYVELRCDPISGHTALYWYRQSLGQGPEFLIYFQGTGAADDSGLPNDRFFAVRPEGSVSTLKIQRTERGDSAVYLCASSPTSGAYNEQFFGPGTRLTVL.

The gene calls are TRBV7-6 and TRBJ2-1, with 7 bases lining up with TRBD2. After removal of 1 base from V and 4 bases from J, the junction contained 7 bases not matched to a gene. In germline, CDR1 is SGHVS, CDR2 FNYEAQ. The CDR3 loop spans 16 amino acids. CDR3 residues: CASSLGGGARYNEQFF. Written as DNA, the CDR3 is TGTGCCAGCAGCTTAGGGGGGGGAGCTAGATACAATGAGCAGTTCTTC.

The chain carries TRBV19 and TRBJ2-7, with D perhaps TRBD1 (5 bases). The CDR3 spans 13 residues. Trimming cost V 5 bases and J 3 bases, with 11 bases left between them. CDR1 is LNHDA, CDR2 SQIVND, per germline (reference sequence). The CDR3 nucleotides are TGTGCCAGTAGTCCGCAGGGTCACTACGAGCAGTACTTC. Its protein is CASSPQGHYEQYF.

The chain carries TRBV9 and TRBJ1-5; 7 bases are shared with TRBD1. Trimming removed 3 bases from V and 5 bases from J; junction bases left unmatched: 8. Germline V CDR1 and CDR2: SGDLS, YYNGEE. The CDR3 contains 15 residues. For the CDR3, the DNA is TGTGCCAGCAGCGCCGACGGGACAGAGGATCAGCCCCAGCATTTT. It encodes CASSADGTEDQPQHF.

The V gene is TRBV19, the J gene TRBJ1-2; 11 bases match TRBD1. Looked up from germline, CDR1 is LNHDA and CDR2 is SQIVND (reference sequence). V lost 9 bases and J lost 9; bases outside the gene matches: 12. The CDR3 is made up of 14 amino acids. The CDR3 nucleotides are TGTGCCAGCGCCGGGACAGGGGGACGAGGGAGCTACACCTTC. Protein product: CASAGTGGRGSYTF.

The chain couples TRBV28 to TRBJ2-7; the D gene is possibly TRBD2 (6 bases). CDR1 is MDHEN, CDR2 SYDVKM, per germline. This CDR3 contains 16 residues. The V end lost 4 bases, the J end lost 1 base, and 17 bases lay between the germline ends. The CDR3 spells CASSSIGASVSYEQYF. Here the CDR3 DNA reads TGTGCCAGCAGTTCCATTGGGGCTAGCGTATCCTACGAGCAGTACTTC.

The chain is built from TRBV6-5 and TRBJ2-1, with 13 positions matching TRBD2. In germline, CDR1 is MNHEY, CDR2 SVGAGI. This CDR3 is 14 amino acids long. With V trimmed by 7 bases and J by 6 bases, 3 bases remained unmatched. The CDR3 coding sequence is TGTGCCAGCACTACTAGCGGGAGGGCCAATGAGCAGTTCTTC. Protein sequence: CASTTSGRANEQFF.

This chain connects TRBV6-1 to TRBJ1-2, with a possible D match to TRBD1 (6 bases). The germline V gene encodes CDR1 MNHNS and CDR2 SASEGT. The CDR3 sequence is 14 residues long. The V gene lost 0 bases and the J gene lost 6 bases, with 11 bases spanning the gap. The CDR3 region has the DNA TGTGCCAGCAGTGAAGCGTACAGGGTAAATGGCTACACCTTC. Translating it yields CASSEAYRVNGYTF.

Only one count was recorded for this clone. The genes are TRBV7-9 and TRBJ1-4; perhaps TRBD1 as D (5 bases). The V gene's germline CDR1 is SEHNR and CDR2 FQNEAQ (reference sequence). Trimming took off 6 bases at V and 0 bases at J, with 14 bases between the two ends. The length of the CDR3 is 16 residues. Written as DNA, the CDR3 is TGTGCCAGCAGTCCAATGGGACCGGCAACTAATGAAAAACTGTTTTTT. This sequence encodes CASSPMGPATNEKLFF.

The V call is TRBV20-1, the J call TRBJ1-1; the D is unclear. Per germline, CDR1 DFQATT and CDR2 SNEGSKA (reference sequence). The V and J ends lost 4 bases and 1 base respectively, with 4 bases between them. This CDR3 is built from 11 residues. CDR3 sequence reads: CSATGNTEAFF. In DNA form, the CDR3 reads TGCAGTGCTACAGGGAACACTGAAGCTTTCTTT.

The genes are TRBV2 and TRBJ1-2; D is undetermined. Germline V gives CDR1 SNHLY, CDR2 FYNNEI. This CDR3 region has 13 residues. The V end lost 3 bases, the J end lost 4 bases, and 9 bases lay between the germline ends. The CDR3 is CASSEGGLYGYTF. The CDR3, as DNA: TGTGCCAGCAGTGAGGGAGGTCTCTATGGCTACACCTTC.

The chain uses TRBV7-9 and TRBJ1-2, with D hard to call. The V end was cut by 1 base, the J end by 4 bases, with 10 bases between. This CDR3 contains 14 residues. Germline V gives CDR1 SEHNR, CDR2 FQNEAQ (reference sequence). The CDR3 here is CASSLESGSYGYTF. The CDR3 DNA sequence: TGTGCCAGCAGCTTAGAGTCCGGCTCCTATGGCTACACCTTC.

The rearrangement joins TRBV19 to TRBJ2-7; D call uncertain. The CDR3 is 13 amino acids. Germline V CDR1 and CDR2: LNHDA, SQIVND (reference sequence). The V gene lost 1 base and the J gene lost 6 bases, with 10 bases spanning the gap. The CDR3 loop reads CASSIVGYSEQYF. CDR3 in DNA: TGTGCCAGTAGTATAGTAGGGTACAGCGAGCAGTACTTC.

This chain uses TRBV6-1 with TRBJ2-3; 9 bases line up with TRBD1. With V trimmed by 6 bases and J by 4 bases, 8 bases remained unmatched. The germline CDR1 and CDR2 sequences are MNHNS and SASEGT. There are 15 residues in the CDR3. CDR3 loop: CASRRDRVGADTQYF. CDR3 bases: TGTGCCAGCAGACGGGACAGGGTGGGAGCAGATACGCAGTATTTT.

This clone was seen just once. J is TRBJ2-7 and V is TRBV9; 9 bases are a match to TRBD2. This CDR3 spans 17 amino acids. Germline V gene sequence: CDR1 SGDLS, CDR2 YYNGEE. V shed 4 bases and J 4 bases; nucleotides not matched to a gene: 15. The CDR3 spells CASSPLAGGTSGYEQYF. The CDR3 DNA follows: TGTGCCAGCAGCCCCCTTGCGGGGGGGACCTCGGGGTACGAGCAGTACTTC. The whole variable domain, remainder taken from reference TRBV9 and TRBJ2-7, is DSGVTQTPKHLITATGQRVTLRCSPRSGDLSVYWYQQSLDQGLQFLIQYYNGEERAKGNILERFSAQQFPDLHSELNLSSLELGDSALYFCASSPLAGGTSGYEQYFGPGTRLTVT.

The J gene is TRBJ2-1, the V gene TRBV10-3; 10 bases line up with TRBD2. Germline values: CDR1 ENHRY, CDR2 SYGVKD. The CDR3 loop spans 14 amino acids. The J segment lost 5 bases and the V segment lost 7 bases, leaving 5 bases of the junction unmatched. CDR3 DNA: TGTGCCATCAACGTAGCGGGAGGCCACAATGAGCAGTTCTTC. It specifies CAINVAGGHNEQFF.

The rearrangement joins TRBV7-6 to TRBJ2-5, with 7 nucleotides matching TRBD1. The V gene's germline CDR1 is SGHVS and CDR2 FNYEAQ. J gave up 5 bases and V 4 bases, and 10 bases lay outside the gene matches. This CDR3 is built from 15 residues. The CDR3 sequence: CASSSLDRPGETQYF. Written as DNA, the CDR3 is TGTGCCAGCAGCTCGTTGGACAGGCCTGGGGAGACCCAGTACTTC. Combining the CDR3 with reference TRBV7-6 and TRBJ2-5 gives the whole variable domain GAGVSQSPRYKVTKRGQDVALRCDPISGHVSLYWYRQALGQGPEFLTYFNYEAQQDKSGLPNDRFSAERPEGSISTLTIQRTEQRDSAMYRCASSSLDRPGETQYFGPGTRLLVL.

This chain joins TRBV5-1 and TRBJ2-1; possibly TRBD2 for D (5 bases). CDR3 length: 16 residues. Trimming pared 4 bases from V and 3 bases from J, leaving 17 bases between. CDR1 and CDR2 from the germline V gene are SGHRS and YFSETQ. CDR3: CASSKRVDLLYNEQFF. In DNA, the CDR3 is TGCGCCAGCAGCAAGAGGGTTGACCTCCTCTACAATGAGCAGTTCTTC.

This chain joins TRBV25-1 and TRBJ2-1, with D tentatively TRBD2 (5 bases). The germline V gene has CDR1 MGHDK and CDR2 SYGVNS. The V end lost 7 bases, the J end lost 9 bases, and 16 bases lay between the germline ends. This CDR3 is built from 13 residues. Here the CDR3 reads CASIDSARSEQFF. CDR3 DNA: TGTGCCAGCATCGATAGCGCAAGAAGTGAGCAGTTCTTC.

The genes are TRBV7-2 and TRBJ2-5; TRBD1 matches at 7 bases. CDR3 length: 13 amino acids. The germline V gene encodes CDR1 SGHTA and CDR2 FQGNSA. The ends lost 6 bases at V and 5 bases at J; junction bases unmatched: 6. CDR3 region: CASSKQGFETQYF. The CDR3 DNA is TGTGCCAGCAGTAAACAGGGGTTCGAGACCCAGTACTTC.

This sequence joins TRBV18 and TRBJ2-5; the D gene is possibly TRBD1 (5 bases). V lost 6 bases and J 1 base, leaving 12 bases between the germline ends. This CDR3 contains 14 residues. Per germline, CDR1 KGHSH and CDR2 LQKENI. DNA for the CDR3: TGTGCCAGCTCTCTTATGACAGTCCAAGAGACCCAGTACTTC. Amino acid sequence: CASSLMTVQETQYF.

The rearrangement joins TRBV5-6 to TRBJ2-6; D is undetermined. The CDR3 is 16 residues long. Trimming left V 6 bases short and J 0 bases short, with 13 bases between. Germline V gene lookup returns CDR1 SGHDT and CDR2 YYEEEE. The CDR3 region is CASTLYTGSGANVLTF. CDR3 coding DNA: TGTGCCAGCACCCTTTATACGGGCTCTGGGGCCAACGTCCTGACTTTC.

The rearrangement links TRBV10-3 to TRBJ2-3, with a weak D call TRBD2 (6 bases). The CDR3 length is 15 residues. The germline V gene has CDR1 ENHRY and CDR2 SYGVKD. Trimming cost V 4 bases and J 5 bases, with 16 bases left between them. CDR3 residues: CAISVGGPLRDTQYF. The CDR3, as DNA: TGTGCCATCAGTGTCGGAGGGCCCTTACGAGATACGCAGTATTTT.

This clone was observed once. The CDR3 spells CAWSNHGLGQFF. The CDR3 DNA reads as TGTGCCTGGAGTAACCACGGGTTAGGGCAGTTCTTC. This sequence joins TRBV30 and TRBJ2-1; D remains unclear. Germline CDR1 and CDR2: GTSNPN and SVGIG (reference sequence). This CDR3 has 12 amino acids. V was pared by 2 bases and J by 12 bases, with 14 bases between.

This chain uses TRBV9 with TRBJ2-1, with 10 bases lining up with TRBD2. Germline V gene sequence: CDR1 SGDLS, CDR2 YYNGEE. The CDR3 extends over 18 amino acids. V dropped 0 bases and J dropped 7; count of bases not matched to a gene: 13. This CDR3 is CASSVAPLEREGPNEQFF. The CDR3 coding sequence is TGTGCCAGCAGCGTAGCTCCCCTGGAGCGGGAGGGCCCGAATGAGCAGTTCTTC.

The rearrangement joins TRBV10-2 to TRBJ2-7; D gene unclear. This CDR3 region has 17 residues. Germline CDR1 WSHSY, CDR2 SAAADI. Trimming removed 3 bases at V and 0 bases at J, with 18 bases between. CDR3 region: CASSDPRARSFSYEQYF. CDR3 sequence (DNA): TGCGCCAGCAGTGATCCCCGGGCCAGGTCCTTCTCCTACGAGCAGTACTTC.

The CDR3 coding sequence is TGTGCCAGCAGCTCCTCGGGCAACTCCTACGAGCAGTACTTC. Its protein product is CASSSSGNSYEQYF. The chain recombines TRBV7-3 with TRBJ2-7; D call uncertain. Germline assignment: CDR1 SGHTA and CDR2 FQGTGA. Trimming removed 4 bases at V and 0 bases at J, with 10 bases between. The CDR3 runs 14 residues.